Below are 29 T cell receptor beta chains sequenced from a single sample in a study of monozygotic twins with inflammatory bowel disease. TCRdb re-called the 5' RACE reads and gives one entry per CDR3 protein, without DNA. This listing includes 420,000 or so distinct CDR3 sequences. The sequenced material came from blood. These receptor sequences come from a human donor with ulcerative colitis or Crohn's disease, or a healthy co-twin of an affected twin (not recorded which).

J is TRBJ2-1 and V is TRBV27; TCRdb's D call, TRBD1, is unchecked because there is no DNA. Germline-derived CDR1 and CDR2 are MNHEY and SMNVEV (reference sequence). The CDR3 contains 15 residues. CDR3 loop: CASSRAGRAYNEQFF.

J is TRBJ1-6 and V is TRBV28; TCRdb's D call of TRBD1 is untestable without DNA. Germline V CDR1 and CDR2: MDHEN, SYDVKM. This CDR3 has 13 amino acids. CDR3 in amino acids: CASSLTPGPTLHF.

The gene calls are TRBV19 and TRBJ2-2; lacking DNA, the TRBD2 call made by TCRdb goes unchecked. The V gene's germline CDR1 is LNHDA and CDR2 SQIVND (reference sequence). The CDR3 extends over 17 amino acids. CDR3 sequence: CASSIESWTKYTGELFF.

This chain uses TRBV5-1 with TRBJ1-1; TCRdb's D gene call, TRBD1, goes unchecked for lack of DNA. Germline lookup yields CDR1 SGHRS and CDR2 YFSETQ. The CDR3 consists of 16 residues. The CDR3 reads CASSLGDRGRTPEAFF.

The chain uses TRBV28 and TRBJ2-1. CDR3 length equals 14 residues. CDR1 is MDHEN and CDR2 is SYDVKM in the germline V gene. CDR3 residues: CASTIRSSSNEQFF. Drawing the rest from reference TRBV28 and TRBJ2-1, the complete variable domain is DVKVTQSSRYLVKRTGEKVFLECVQDMDHENMFWYRQDPGLGLRLIYFSYDVKMKEKGDIPEGYSVSREKKERFSLILESASTNQTSMYLCASTIRSSSNEQFFGPGTRLTVL.

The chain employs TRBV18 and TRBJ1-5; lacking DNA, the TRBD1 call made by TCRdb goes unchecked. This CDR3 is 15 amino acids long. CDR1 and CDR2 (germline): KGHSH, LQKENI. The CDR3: CASSPVDSYNQPQHF.

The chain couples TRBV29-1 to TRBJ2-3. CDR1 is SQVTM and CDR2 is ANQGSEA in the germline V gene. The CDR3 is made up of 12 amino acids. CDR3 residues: CSVEGSTDTQYF.

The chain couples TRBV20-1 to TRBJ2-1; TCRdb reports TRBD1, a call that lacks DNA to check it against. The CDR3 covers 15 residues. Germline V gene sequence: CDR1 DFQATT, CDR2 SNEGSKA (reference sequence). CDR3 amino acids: CSARDKDRGYNEQFF.

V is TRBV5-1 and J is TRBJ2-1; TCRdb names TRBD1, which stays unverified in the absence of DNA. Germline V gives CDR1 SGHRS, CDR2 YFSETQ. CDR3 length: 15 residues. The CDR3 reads CASSLMQGTYNEQFF.

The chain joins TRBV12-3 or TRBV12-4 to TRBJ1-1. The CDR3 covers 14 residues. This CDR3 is CASSFMETNTEAFF.

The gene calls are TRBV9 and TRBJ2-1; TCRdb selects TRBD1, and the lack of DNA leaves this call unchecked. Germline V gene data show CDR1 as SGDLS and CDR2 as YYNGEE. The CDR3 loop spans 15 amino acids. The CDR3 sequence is CASSPRGNSYNEQFF.

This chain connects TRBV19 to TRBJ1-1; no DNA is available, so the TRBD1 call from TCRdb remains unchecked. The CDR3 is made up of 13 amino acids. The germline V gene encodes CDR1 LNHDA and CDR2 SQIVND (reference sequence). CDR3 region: CASTRDGNTEAFF.

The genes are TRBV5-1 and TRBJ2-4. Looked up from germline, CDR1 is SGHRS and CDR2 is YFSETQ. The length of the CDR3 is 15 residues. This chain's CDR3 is CASSLPSGFKNIQYF.

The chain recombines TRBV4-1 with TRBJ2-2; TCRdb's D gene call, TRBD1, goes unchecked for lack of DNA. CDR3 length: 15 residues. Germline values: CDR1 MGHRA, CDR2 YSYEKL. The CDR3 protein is CASSQNAGAGGELFF.

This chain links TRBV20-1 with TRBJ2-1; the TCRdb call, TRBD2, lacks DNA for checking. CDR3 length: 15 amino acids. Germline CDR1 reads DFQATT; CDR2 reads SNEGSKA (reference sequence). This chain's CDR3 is CSRVLAGGGNNEQFF.

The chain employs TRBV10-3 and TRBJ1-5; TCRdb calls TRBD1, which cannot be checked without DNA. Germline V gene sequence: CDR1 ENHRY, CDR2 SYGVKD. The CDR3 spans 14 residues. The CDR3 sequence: CAISERGQNQPQHF.

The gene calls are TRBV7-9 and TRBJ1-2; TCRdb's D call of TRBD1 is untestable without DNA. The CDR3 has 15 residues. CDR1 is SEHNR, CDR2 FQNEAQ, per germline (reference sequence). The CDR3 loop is CASSLVSQGTDGYTF.

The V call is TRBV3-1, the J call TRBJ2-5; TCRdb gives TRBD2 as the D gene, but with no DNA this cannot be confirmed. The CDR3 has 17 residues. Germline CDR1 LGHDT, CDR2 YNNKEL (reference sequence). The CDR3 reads CASSQGVGVAGMETQYF.

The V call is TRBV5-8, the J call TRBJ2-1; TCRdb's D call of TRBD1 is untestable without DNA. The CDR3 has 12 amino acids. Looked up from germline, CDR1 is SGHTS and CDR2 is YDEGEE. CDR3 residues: CASSLTSGRGFF. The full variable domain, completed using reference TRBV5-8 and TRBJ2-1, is EAGVTQSPTHLIKTRGQQATLRCSPISGHTSVYWYQQALGLGLQFLLWYDEGEERNRGNFPPRFSGRQFPNYSSELNVNALELEDSALYLCASSLTSGRGFFGPGTRLTVL.

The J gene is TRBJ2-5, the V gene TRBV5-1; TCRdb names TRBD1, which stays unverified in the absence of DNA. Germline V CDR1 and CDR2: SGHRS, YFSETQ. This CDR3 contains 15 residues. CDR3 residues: CASSLNRQERETQYF.

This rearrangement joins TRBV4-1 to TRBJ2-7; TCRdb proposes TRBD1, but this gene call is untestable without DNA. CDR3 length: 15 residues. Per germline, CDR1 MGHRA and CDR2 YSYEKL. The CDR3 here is CASSLRTGTADELYF.

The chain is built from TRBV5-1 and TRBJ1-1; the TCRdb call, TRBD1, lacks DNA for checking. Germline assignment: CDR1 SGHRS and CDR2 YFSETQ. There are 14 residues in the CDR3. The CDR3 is CASSLGGQYTEAFF.

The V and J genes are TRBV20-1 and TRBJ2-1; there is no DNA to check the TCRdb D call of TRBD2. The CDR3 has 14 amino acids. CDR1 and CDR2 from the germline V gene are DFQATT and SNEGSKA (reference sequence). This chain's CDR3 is CSGTPGLAFNEQFF.

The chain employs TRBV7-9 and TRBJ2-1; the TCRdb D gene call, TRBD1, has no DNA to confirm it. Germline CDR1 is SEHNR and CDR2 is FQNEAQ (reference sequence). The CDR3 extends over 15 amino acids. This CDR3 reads CASSLGHLRLNEQFF.

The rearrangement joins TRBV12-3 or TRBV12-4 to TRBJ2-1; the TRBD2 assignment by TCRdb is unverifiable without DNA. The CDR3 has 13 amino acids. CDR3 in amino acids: CASRTEAQSEQFF.

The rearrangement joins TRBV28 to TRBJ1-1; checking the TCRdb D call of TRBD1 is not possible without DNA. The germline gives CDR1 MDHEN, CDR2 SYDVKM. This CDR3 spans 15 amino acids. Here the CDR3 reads CASSPPVRGSTGAFF. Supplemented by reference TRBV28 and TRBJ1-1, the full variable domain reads DVKVTQSSRYLVKRTGEKVFLECVQDMDHENMFWYRQDPGLGLRLIYFSYDVKMKEKGDIPEGYSVSREKKERFSLILESASTNQTSMYLCASSPPVRGSTGAFFGQGTRLTVV.

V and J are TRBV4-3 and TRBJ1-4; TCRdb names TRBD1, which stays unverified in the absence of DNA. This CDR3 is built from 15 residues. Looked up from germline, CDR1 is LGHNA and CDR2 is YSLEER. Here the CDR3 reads CASSQMSGGGEKLFF.

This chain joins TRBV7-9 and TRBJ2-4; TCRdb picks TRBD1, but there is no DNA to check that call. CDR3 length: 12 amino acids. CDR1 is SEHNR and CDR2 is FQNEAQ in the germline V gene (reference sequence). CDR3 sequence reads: CASSYRENIQYF. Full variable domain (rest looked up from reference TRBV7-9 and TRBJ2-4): DTGVSQNPRHKITKRGQNVTFRCDPISEHNRLYWYRQTLGQGPEFLTYFQNEAQLEKSRLLSDRFSAERPKGSFSTLEIQRTEQGDSAMYLCASSYRENIQYFGAGTRLSVL.

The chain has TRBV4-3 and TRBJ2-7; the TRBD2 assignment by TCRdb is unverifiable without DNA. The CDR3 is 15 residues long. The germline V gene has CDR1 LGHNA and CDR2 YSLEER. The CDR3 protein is CASSQGTSIAYEQYF.